The 5 T cell receptor beta chains reported below all come from one sample, sequenced in a study of blood T cell repertoires in COVID-19. TCRdb keeps only in-frame clones here, not all; method: immunoSEQ multiplex PCR. The sample has approximately 200,000 clones, approximately 85% seen once; the top ten hold about a tenth. The specimen sequenced was peripheral blood. The receptors derive from a human donor with active or convalescent COVID-19. The donor label of this sample is uncertain.

The chain links TRBV6-6 to TRBJ2-3, with D unclear. Trimming took 8 bases from V and 0 from J, leaving 9 bases between them. This CDR3 spans 13 amino acids. Germline loops: CDR1 MNHNY, CDR2 SVGAGI (reference sequence). For the CDR3, the DNA is TGTGCCAGCGGAGTTCTCAGCACAGATACGCAGTATTTT. Translating gives CASGVLSTDTQYF.

The rearrangement joins TRBV5-1 to TRBJ2-1, with 14 bases lining up with TRBD2. This CDR3 comprises 16 residues. The J segment lost 1 base and the V segment lost 4 bases, leaving 1 base of the junction unmatched. CDR1 and CDR2 from the germline V gene are SGHRS and YFSETQ. CDR3 sequence (DNA): TGCGCCAGCAGCAGACTAGCGGGAGGGTCCTACAATGAGCAGTTCTTC. This encodes CASSRLAGGSYNEQFF.

Only one count was recorded for this clone. The chain couples TRBV11-3 to TRBJ2-5, with D possibly matching TRBD2 (5 bases). The V gene lost 5 bases and the J gene lost 7 bases, with 11 bases spanning the gap. The CDR3 is made up of 12 amino acids. Germline CDR1 and CDR2: SGHNT and YENEEA. The CDR3 sequence is CASSGSWGTQYF. The CDR3 DNA follows: TGTGCCAGCAGCGGGAGTTGGGGGACCCAGTACTTC.

The gene calls are TRBV29-1 and TRBJ2-1; 9 positions match TRBD2. Germline V lookup: CDR1 SQVTM, CDR2 ANQGSEA. V trimming: 6 bases; J trimming: 7 bases; junction bases outside the gene matches: 13. The CDR3 totals 15 residues. The CDR3 sequence: CSVLLVSGSWNEQFF. CDR3 sequence (DNA): TGCAGCGTCCTACTGGTTAGCGGGAGTTGGAATGAGCAGTTCTTC.

The chain combines TRBV3-1 (or the pseudogene TRBV3-2) with TRBJ1-3; 7 nucleotides line up with TRBD1. With V trimmed by 0 bases and J by 4 bases, 18 bases remained unmatched. The CDR3 consists of 20 residues. Germline loops: CDR1 LGHDT, CDR2 YNNKEL (reference sequence). CDR3 coding DNA: TGTGCCAGCAGCCAAGACCCCCCGGGACAGACAGGGCTATTGGGAAACACCATATATTTT. Encoded protein: CASSQDPPGQTGLLGNTIYF.